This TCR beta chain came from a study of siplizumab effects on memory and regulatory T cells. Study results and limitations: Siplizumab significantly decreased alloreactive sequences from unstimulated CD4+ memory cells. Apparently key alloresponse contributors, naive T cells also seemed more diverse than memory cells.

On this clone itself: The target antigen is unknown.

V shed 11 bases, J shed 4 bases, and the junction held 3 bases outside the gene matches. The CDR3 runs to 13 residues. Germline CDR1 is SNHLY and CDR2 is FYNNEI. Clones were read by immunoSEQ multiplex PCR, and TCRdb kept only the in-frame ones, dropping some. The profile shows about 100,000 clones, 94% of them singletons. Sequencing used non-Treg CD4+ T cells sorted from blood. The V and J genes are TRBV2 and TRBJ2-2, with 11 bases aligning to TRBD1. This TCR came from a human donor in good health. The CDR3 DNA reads TGTGCCGGTGGGACAGGGGGCACCGGGGAGCTGTTTTTT. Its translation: CAGGTGGTGELFF.